The text below deals with one T cell receptor beta chain. The antigen is undetermined. Trimming shortened V by 0 bases and J by 1 base, and 10 bases separated the two germline ends. CDR1 SGDLS and CDR2 YYNGEE come from the germline V gene. This CDR3 region has 15 residues. The sample belongs to a study of T cell responses to AZD1222 COVID-19 vaccine. The method was immunoSEQ multiplex PCR; TCRdb's version includes in-frame clones alone and lacks a portion of them. The sample has over 150,000 clones; roughly 88% are singletons. Study outcomes and limitations: Repertoires were collected only later (after the peak T cell response had occurred). When two AZD1222 doses had been given, Spike-specific TCR breadth and depth rose.

Source: peripheral blood, taken 28 days after the second AZD1222 dose. The chain is built from TRBV9 and TRBJ1-2; D remains ambiguous. This sequence originates from an adult who received the AZD1222 COVID-19 vaccine. The CDR3 nucleotides are TGTGCCAGCAGCGTAGCTCAAGGGAATAACTATGGCTACACCTTC. Encoded protein: CASSVAQGNNYGYTF. Complete variable domain (other parts from reference TRBV9 and TRBJ1-2): DSGVTQTPKHLITATGQRVTLRCSPRSGDLSVYWYQQSLDQGLQFLIQYYNGEERAKGNILERFSAQQFPDLHSELNLSSLELGDSALYFCASSVAQGNNYGYTFGSGTRLTVV.